The sequence of this T cell receptor (beta chain) was determined in a study of shared clonotypes between healthy human individuals (dated by TCRdb to the early 2020s). In the study overall: A few men and a couple of women, aged 18 to 49 years, made up the cohort. To increase sequencing depth and limit assay-specific biases, different laboratories used diverse techniques to prepare libraries and sequence TCR repertoires. Between about 0.8 and 9 billion PBMCs per donor were obtained by leukapheresis. To estimate repertoire size and how much clonotypes are shared between individuals, the study performed deep sequencing of blood TCR repertoires from about five healthy adults. For each donor, three plates each were used for CD4 naive and CD4 memory, two plates were used for CD8 naive, and one plate was used for CD8 memory.

CDR1 and CDR2 are read off the germline V gene as SQVTM and ANQGSEA. Between the V and J ends, shortened by 7 bases and 1 base respectively, the junction contains 10 bases. The CDR3 holds 12 amino acids from the cysteine to the phenylalanine. Only the CDR3 portion is preserved as DNA: 36 bases, with reading frame beginning at the first base. The donors were healthy, HIV-negative adults who had no recently reported acute infections or vaccinations. All donors were Caucasian adults living in Nashville, Tennessee, USA. Magnetic negative selection was used to enrich CD4+ T cells, after which naive cells were positively selected on CD45RA and the negative fraction became the memory subset. Blood was collected by leukapheresis, and PBMCs were isolated by Ficoll-Histopaque density gradient centrifugation and then cryopreserved in liquid nitrogen vapor phase. Analytical flow cytometry was used to check the purity and quantity of every magnetically sorted T cell population. Genomic DNA was isolated from each sorted fraction and quantified by UV absorbance on a Nanodrop 2000c.

Concerning this clone: No antigen is known for it. No base quality information exists; no much larger clone differs at one position.

Using the deep immunoSEQ assay, multiplex PCR amplified TCR CDR3 regions from genomic DNA. For each cell subset, the extracted genomic DNA was distributed evenly across all wells of several immunoSEQ 96-well plates, and each plate served as one replicate. Each replicate PCR for sorted subsets received around 200 ng genomic DNA, equal to about 30,000 T cell genomes. Purified libraries were measured with a Qubit 3.0 fluorometer, size-checked on a Bioanalyzer 2100, and measured again with the KAPA Library Quantification kit. Each immunoSEQ 96-well plate was sequenced on its own single-read 150-cycle Illumina NextSeq 550 flow cell. The source study handled its data this way. The immunoSEQ output contained only junctional sequences without quality scores, so filtering could not match that applied to full-length reads. To assign V/J genes and CDR3, sequences were annotated against IMGT germline references using PyIR, a Python wrapper for IgBLAST v1.9. Any read was removed if the V/J assignment was weak (E-value above 1e-6), the CDR3 was missing, or the read contained stop codons, out-of-frame junctions, or ambiguous translated residues. V3J clonotypes were defined as sequences sharing an identical inferred V gene, J gene, and CDR3 amino acid sequence. Percentage overlap between repertoires was computed as shared unique clonotypes divided by the size of the smaller repertoire. Three approaches were used to assess repertoire richness: RTK rarefaction, the Chao1 estimator, and Recon v2.1 estimates of unobserved clonotypes. OLGA was used to compute generation probabilities for all TCRbeta clonotypes that the gDNA method yielded from a handful of donors. TCRdb mirrors the immuneACCESS table, restricted to in-frame sequences. Some clones are absent from its copies; in checked studies, under half trace to an unresolved V gene, and the reason for the others is unknown. That table gives V, J and clone size, and the DNA gave D and trimming. For this sample the table gives about 1.5 million clones, of which roughly 95% were detected only once. The ten largest clones represent more than 0.9% of the sample.

Beyond this particular receptor, the publication reports: Compared with non-shared clonotypes, clonotypes shared by all four sorted-subset donors had higher generation probabilities. Even with the large sequencing depth, rarefaction of the sorted-subset datasets indicated that sequencing was incomplete. Sampling was limited to blood, and TCR repertoires in tissue likely differ from TCR repertoires in blood. Across a handful of donors, around 5% of naive CD4, roughly 3.5% of naive CD8, 2.3% of memory CD4, and 0.4% of memory CD8 clonotypes were shared. Estimated clonotype richness was generally larger for naive than for memory subsets. Pairwise subsampling led to the expectation that sequencing depth would affect the degree of clonotype sharing among donors. The small number of donors limited the genetic and exposure-history diversity represented.

This TCR derives from a man younger than 45 in good health. Material: naive CD4+ T cells sorted from blood. What the cell subset or site label conveys for this sample: CD45RA+ positively selected. The V and J segments used are TRBV29-1 and TRBJ1-1; the D gene cannot be resolved reliably. CDR3 protein: CSAQIQNTEAFF. The DNA sequence reads TGCAGCGCGCAAATTCAGAACACTGAAGCTTTCTTT.